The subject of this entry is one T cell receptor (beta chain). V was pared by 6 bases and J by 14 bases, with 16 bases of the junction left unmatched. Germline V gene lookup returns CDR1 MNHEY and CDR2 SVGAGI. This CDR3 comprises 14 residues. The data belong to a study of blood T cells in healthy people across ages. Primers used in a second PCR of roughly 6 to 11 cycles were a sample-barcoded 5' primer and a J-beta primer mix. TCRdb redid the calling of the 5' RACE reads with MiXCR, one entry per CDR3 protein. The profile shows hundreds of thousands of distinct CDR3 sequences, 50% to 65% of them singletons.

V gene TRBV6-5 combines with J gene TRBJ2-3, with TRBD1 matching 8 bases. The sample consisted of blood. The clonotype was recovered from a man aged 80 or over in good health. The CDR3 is CASSPADRGRYAYF. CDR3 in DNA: TGTGCCAGCAGCCCCGCTGACAGGGGCCGATACGCGTATTTT.